This T cell receptor (beta chain) was recovered during a study of T cell responses to AZD1222 COVID-19 vaccine. Study-wide results and caveats: Repertoire sampling occurred only after the peak T cell response. Rises in breadth and depth of Spike-specific TCRs came after two AZD1222 doses. Spike as a whole was targeted by vaccine-associated CD4 TCRs, dominant at 160-218 and 743-854. Donors were mostly white British, more females; clonal diversity possibly underestimated.

Clones were read by immunoSEQ multiplex PCR, and TCRdb kept only the in-frame ones, dropping some. The table has tens of thousands of clones, under 95% seen once. Of note for this clone: The antigen is not known.

Sample: peripheral blood, taken on day 0 of MenACWY control vaccination. This receptor was obtained from an adult in good health.

As DNA, the CDR3 is TGTGCCAGCAGCATTAGGGTGTGGGGCGCGGGTGGGAACACTGAAGCTTTCTTT. This encodes CASSIRVWGAGGNTEAFF. The J gene is TRBJ1-1, the V gene TRBV7-8, with D possibly matching TRBD1 (5 bases). Trimming removed 5 bases from V and 1 base from J, with 23 bases in between. The CDR3 spans 18 residues. CDR1 and CDR2 (germline): SGHVS, FQNEAQ.